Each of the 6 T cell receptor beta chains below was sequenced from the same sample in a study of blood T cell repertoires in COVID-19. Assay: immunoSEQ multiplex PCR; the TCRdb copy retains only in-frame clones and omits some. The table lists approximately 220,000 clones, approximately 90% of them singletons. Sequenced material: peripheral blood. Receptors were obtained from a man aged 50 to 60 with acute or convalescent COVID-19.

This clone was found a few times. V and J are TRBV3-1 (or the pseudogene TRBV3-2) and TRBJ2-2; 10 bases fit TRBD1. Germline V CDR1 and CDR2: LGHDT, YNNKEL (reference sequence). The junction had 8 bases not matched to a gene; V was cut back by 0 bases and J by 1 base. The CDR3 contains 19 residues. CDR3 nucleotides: TGTGCCAGCAGCCAAGAAAGGTCCGGGACAGGGGTGAACACCGGGGAGCTGTTTTTT. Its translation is CASSQERSGTGVNTGELFF.

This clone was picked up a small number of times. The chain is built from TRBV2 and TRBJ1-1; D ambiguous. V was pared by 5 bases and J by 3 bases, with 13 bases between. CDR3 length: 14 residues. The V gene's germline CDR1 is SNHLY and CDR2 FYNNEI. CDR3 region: CASSSIEADTEAFF. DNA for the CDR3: TGTGCCAGCAGTTCGATAGAGGCCGACACTGAAGCTTTCTTT.

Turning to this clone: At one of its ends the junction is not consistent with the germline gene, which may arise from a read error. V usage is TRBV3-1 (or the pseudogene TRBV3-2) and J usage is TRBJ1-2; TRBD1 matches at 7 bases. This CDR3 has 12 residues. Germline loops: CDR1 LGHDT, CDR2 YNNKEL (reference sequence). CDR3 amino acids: CASSRGQAPTLF. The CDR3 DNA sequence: TGTGCCAGCAGCCGTGGACAGGCCCCAACGCTCTTC.

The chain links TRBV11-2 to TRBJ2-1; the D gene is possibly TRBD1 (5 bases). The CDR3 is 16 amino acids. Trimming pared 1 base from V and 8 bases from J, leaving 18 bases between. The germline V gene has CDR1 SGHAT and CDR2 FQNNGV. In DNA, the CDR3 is TGTGCCAGCAGCTTAGGGAAATTCCGGCAGGGTCATGAGCAGTTCTTC. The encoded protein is CASSLGKFRQGHEQFF.

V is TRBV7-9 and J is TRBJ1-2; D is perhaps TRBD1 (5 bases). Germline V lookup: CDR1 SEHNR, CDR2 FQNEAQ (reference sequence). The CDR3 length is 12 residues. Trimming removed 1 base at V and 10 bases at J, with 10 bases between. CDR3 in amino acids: CASSLDRRDYTF. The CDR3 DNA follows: TGTGCCAGCAGCTTAGACAGGCGGGACTACACCTTC.

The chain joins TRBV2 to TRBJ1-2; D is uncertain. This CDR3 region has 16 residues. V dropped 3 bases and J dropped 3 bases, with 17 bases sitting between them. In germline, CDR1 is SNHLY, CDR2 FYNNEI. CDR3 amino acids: CASSDFSPMADYGYTF. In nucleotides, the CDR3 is TGTGCCAGCAGTGATTTTTCCCCCATGGCTGACTATGGCTACACCTTC.